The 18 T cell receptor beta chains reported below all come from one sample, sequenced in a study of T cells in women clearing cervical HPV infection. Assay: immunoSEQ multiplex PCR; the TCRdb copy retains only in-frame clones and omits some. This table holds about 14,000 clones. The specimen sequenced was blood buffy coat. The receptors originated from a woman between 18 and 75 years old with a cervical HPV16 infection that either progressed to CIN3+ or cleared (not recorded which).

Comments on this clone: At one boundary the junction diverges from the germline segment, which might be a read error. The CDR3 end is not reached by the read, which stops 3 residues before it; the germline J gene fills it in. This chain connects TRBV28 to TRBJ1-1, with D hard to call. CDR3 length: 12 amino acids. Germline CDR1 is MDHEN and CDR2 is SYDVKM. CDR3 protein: CASSLWATEAFF. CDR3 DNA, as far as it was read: TGTGCCAGCAGTCTATGGGCCACTGAA.

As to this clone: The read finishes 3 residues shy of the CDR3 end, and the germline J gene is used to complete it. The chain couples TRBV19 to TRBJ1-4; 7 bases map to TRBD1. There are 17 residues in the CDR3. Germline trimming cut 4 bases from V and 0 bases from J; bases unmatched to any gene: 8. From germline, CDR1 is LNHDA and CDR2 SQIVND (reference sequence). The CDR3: CASSKWFTGATNEKLFF. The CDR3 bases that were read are TGTGCCAGTAGTAAATGGTTCACAGGGGCAACTAATGAAAAA. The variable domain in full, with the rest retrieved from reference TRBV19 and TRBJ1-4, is DGGITQSPKYLFRKEGQNVTLSCEQNLNHDAMYWYRQDPGQGLRLIYYSQIVNDFQKGDIAEGYSVSREKKESFPLTVTSAQKNPTAFYLCASSKWFTGATNEKLFFGSGTQLSVL.

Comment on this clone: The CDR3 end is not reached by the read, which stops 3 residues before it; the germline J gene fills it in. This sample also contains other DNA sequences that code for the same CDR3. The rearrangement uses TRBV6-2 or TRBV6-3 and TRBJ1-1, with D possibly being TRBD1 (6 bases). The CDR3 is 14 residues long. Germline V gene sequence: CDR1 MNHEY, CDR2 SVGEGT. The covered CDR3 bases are TGTGCCAGCAGTTACGTACCGAGGGGGAATGAG. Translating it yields CASSYVPRGNE. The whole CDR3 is CASSYVPRGNEAFF.

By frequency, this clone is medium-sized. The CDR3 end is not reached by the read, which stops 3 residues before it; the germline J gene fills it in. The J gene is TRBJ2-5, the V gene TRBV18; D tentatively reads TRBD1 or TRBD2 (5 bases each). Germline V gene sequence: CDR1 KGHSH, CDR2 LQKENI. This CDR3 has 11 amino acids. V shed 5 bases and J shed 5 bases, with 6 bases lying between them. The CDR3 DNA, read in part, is TGTGCCAGCTCAGAGGGGGAGACC. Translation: CASSEGET. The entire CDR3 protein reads CASSEGETQYF.

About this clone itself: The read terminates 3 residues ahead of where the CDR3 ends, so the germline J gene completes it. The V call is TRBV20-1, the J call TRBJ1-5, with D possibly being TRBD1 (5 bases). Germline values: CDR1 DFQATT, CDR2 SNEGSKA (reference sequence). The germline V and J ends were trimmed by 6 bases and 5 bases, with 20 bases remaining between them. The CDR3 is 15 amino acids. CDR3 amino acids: CSAKWGLETHQPQHF. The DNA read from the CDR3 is TGCAGTGCAAAGTGGGGCCTAGAAACTCATCAGCCC.

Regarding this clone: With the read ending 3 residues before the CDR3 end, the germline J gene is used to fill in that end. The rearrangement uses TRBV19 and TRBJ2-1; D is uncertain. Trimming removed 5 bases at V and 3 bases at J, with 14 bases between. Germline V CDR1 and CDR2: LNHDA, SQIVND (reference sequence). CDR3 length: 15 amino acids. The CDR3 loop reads CASSASVGYYNEQFF. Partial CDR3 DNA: TGTGCCAGTAGTGCGAGCGTTGGCTACTACAATGAG.

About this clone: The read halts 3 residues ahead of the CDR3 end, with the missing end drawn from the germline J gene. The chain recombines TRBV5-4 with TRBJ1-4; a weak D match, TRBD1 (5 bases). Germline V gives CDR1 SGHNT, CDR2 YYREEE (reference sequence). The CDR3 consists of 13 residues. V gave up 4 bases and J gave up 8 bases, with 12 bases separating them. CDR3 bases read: TGTGCCAGCAGCCTGCAGGGTTACGAAAAA. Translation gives CASSLQGYEK. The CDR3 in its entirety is CASSLQGYEKLFF. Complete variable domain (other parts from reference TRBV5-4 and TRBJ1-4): ETGVTQSPTHLIKTRGQQVTLRCSSQSGHNTVSWYQQALGQGPQFIFQYYREEENGRGNFPPRFSGLQFPNYSSELNVNALELDDSALYLCASSLQGYEKLFFGSGTQLSVL.

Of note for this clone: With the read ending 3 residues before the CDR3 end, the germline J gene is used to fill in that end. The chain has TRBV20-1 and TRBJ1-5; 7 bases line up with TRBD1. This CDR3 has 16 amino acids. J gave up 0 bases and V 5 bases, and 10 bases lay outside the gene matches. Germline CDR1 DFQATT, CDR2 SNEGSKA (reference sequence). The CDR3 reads CSALEGQFYSNQPQHF. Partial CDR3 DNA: TGCAGTGCTCTGGAGGGACAGTTTTATAGCAATCAGCCC.

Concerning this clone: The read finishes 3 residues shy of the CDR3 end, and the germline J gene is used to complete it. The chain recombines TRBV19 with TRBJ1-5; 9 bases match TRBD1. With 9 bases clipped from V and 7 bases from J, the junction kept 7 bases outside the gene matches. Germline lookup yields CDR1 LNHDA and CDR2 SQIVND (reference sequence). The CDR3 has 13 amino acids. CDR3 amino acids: CASNGQGFQPQHF. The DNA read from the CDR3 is TGTGCCAGCAACGGACAGGGGTTCCAGCCC. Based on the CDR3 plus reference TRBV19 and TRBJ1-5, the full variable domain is DGGITQSPKYLFRKEGQNVTLSCEQNLNHDAMYWYRQDPGQGLRLIYYSQIVNDFQKGDIAEGYSVSREKKESFPLTVTSAQKNPTAFYLCASNGQGFQPQHFGDGTRLSIL.

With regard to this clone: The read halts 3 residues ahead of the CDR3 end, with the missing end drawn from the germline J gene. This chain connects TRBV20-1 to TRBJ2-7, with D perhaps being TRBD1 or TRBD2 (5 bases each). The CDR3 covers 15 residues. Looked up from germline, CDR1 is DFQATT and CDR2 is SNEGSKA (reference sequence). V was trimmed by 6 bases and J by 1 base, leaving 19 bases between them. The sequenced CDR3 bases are TGCAGTGCAGAGGGGCAGAAGCGATCATCCTACGAG. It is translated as CSAEGQKRSSYE. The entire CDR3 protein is CSAEGQKRSSYEQYF.

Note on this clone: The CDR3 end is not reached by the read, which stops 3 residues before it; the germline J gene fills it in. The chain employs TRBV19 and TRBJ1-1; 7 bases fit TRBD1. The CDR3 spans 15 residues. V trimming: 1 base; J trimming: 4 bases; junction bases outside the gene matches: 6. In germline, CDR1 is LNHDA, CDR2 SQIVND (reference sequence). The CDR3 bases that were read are TGTGCCAGTAGTATAGTCGAGGGGGCGGTCACTGAA. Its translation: CASSIVEGAVTE. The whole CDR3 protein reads CASSIVEGAVTEAFF.

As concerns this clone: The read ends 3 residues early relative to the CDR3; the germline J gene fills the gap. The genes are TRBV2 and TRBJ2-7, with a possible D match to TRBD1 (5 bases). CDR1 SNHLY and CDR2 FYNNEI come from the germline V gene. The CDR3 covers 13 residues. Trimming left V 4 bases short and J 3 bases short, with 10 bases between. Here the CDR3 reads CASSGGENYEQYF. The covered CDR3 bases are TGTGCCAGCAGTGGGGGCGAAAACTACGAG. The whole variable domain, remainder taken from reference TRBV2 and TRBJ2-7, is EPEVTQTPSHQVTQMGQEVILRCVPISNHLYFYWYRQILGQKVEFLVSFYNNEISEKSEIFDDQFSVERPDGSNFTLKIRSTKLEDSAMYFCASSGGENYEQYFGPGTRLTVT.

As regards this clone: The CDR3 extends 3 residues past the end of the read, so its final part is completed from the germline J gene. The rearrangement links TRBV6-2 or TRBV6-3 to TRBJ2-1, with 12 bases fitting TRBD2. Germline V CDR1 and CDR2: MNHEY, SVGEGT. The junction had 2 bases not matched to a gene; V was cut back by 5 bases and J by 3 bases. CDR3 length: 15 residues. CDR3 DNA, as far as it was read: TGTGCCAGCAGTCCTAGCGGGGGGGTCTACAATGAG. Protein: CASSPSGGVYNE. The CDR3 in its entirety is CASSPSGGVYNEQFF.

The CDR3 DNA, read in part, is TGTGCCAGCAGCCTCCCCGGGGGAGGCAATCAGCCC. It yields the protein CASSLPGGGNQP. The CDR3, in full, reads CASSLPGGGNQPQHF. The genes are TRBV7-2 and TRBJ1-5; weak D call: TRBD1 (5 bases). The CDR3 goes on 3 residues after the read ends, and that part is filled in from the germline J gene. CDR1 and CDR2 from the germline V gene are SGHTA and FQGNSA. The length of the CDR3 is 15 residues. Trimming took 5 bases from V and 2 from J, leaving 13 bases between them.

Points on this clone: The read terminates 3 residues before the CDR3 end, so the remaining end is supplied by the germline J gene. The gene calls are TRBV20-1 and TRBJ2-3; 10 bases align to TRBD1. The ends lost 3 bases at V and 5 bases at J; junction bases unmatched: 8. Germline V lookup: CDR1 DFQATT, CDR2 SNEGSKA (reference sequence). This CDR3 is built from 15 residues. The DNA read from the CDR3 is TGCAGTGCTAGTACCGGGACAGGGGTTGGAGATACG. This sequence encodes CSASTGTGVGDT. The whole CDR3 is CSASTGTGVGDTQYF.

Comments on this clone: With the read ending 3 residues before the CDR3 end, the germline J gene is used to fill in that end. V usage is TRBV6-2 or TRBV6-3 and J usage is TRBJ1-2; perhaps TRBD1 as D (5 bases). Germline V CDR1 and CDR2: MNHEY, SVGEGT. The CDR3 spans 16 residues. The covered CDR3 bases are TGTGCCAGCAGTTACGTAGCGGGGGGGAGCACAGATACC. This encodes CASSYVAGGSTDT. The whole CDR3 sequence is CASSYVAGGSTDTYTF.

CDR3 sequence: CSARGQGTSGPYEQYF. The CDR3 DNA, read in part, is TGCAGTGCTCGAGGACAAGGGACTAGCGGGCCCTACGAG. This chain uses TRBV20-1 with TRBJ2-7; 12 positions match TRBD2. The read gets to within 3 residues of the CDR3 end, and the germline J gene fills in the rest. Germline V gene lookup returns CDR1 DFQATT and CDR2 SNEGSKA (reference sequence). CDR3 length: 16 residues. Trimming at V came to 5 bases and at J to 2 bases, leaving 10 bases not matched to a gene.

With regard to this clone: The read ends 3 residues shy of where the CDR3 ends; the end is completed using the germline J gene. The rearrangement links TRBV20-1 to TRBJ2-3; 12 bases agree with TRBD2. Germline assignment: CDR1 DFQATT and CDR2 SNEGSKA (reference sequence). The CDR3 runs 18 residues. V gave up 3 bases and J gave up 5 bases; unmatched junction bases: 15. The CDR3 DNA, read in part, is TGCAGTGCTAGGGCGGTCGGGACTAGCGGGCCAACTGGAGATACG. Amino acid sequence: CSARAVGTSGPTGDT. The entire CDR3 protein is CSARAVGTSGPTGDTQYF.